These 32 T cell receptor beta chains share one sample of origin, sequenced in a study of spatial heterogeneity in lung cancer. This sample's time point: sample taken at primary tumor resection. Whole RNA, which was extracted from tumor, nontumor lung tissue or frozen PBMC, was sequenced without any cell sorting. TCRdb fed the 5' RACE reads into MiXCR, producing one record per CDR3 protein. The data hold over 10,000 distinct CDR3 sequences, with approximately 15% observed a single time. Sequencing was performed on PBMCs, taken at surgery. The receptors come from a male donor with early-stage non-small cell lung cancer.

This clonotype is medium-sized in the sample. This chain uses TRBV18 with TRBJ2-1, with TRBD2 matching 10 bases. The length of the CDR3 is 21 residues. J lost 0 bases, V lost 3 bases, and 17 bases had no gene match. Per the germline V gene, CDR1 is KGHSH and CDR2 is LQKENI. The DNA of the CDR3 is TGTGCCAGCTCACCTGCCCCCGGGCTAGCGGGAGATGGGGACTCCTACAATGAGCAGTTCTTC. Its protein product is CASSPAPGLAGDGDSYNEQFF.

In this sample, this clonotype turned up many times. The J gene is TRBJ2-7, the V gene TRBV5-1; the D gene is possibly TRBD1 (6 bases). The germline CDR1 and CDR2 sequences are SGHRS and YFSETQ. Trimming took 4 bases from V and 3 from J, leaving 11 bases between them. The CDR3 totals 13 residues. The CDR3: CASSITGYYEQYF. The CDR3, as DNA: TGCGCCAGCAGCATTACAGGGTACTACGAGCAGTACTTC.

This clonotype was counted between two and nine times. V usage is TRBV27 and J usage is TRBJ2-5; D might be TRBD1 (6 bases). Germline CDR1 reads MNHEY; CDR2 reads SMNVEV (reference sequence). V lost 7 bases and J lost 10, with 22 bases in between. This CDR3 region has 14 residues. CDR3 DNA sequence: TGTGCCAGCATACCCTTACTACAGGGAAACGGCCAGTACTTC. Protein sequence: CASIPLLQGNGQYF.

With regard to this clonotype: This may arise from a read error, as a much more abundant clone is one base away. The chain employs TRBV2 and TRBJ1-5; D is unresolved. CDR3 length equals 13 residues. Germline assignment: CDR1 SNHLY and CDR2 FYNNEI. Deletions cut 7 bases from V and 1 base from J, with 8 bases between. CDR3 residues: CASKGRSNQPQHF. CDR3 nucleotide sequence: TGTGCCAGCAAAGGACGGAGCAATCAGCCCCAGCATTTT.

Points on this clonotype: No conserved phenylalanine or tryptophan is present at the end of the CDR3, so a read error is the likely explanation. This sequence joins TRBV18 and TRBJ1-1, with D maybe TRBD1 (5 bases). The CDR3 spans 14 residues. V was trimmed by 6 bases and J by 1 base, leaving 12 bases between them. Germline V gene lookup returns CDR1 KGHSH and CDR2 LQKENI. The CDR3 here is CASSEQTGNTEAFS. As DNA, the CDR3 is TGTGCCAGCTCGGAACAAACAGGGAACACTGAAGCTTTCTCT.

V is TRBV12-3 or TRBV12-4 and J is TRBJ2-6, with 13 bases lining up with TRBD2. CDR3 size: 18 residues. V was clipped by 4 bases and J by 4 bases; unmatched bases: 7. The CDR3: CASSSRGLAGSGANVLTF. Written as DNA, the CDR3 is TGTGCCAGCAGTTCCCGGGGACTAGCGGGGTCCGGGGCCAACGTCCTGACTTTC.

This clonotype was recorded at least ten times. This rearrangement joins TRBV20-1 to TRBJ1-5; D is uncertain. CDR1 and CDR2 from the germline V gene are DFQATT and SNEGSKA (reference sequence). This CDR3 contains 12 residues. V gave up 3 bases and J gave up 2 bases, with 5 bases separating them. The CDR3 DNA is TGCAGTGCTAGTAGGGGCAATCAGCCCCAGCATTTT. This sequence encodes CSASRGNQPQHF.

This clonotype was observed at least ten times. This chain joins TRBV19 and TRBJ2-1; tentatively, D is TRBD1 (5 bases). The ends were cut back, 10 bases at V and 0 bases at J, with 10 bases in the middle. The CDR3 has 13 amino acids. Germline CDR1 is LNHDA and CDR2 is SQIVND (reference sequence). The CDR3 nucleotides are TGTGCCACTACGGACAACTCCTACAATGAGCAGTTCTTC. The encoded protein is CATTDNSYNEQFF.

The gene calls are TRBV27 and TRBJ2-1; 9 nucleotides align to TRBD1. J gave up 10 bases and V 3 bases, and 7 bases lay outside the gene matches. The CDR3 is made up of 14 amino acids. Germline V gene lookup returns CDR1 MNHEY and CDR2 SMNVEV (reference sequence). In DNA form, the CDR3 reads TGTGCCAGCAGTTTGGCACAGGGGGCGAGGGAGCAGTTCTTC. The encoded protein is CASSLAQGAREQFF.

A few counts support this clonotype. This chain joins TRBV4-3 and TRBJ2-1; 9 nucleotides line up with TRBD2. The CDR3 runs 18 residues. V shed 0 bases, J shed 8 bases, and the junction held 14 bases outside the gene matches. From germline, CDR1 is LGHNA and CDR2 YSLEER. In DNA, the CDR3 is TGCGCCAGCAGCCAAGATCTGCGGGAGGGCCTCCTATCTGATGAGCAGTTCTTC. It specifies CASSQDLREGLLSDEQFF.

This clonotype was seen at least ten times. This chain connects TRBV28 to TRBJ2-7; possibly TRBD1 or TRBD2 for D (5 bases each). CDR3 length: 11 residues. Germline CDR1 is MDHEN and CDR2 is SYDVKM. Trimming stripped 7 bases from V and 6 bases from J, with 10 bases between. CDR3 sequence reads: CASKRGSEQYF. In DNA, the CDR3 is TGTGCCAGCAAGAGGGGTTCCGAGCAGTACTTC.

This clonotype was detected once. A clone one base away is much larger, so this may be a read error. This rearrangement joins TRBV18 to TRBJ2-7; 9 nucleotides agree with TRBD2. The CDR3 covers 15 residues. The V gene's germline CDR1 is KGHSH and CDR2 LQKENI. CDR3 region: CASSPAGGPFYKQYF. The CDR3 nucleotides are TGTGCCAGCTCACCAGCGGGAGGGCCCTTCTACAAGCAGTACTTC.

This clonotype was seen at least ten times. CDR3 loop: CASSQDLGPAEQFF. The CDR3 coding sequence is TGTGCCAGCAGCCAAGATCTAGGGCCCGCTGAGCAGTTCTTC. The chain has TRBV14 and TRBJ2-1; no firm D call. Trimming left V 0 bases short and J 9 bases short, with 12 bases between. Germline CDR1 reads SGHDN; CDR2 reads FVKESK. CDR3 length: 14 residues.

V gene TRBV7-9 combines with J gene TRBJ1-1; TRBD1 might be the D (5 bases). The CDR3 consists of 15 residues. V lost 8 bases and J lost 1, with 17 bases in between. The germline V gene has CDR1 SEHNR and CDR2 FQNEAQ (reference sequence). The CDR3 DNA is TGTGCCAGCCTTTGGGGCGGGACGGAGAACACTGAAGCTTTCTTT. Protein sequence: CASLWGGTENTEAFF.

Many counts were recorded for this clonotype. The rearrangement joins TRBV28 to TRBJ2-7, with D possibly being TRBD1 (5 bases). The CDR3 runs 17 residues. Trimming took off 5 bases at V and 4 bases at J, with 24 bases between the two ends. Looked up from germline, CDR1 is MDHEN and CDR2 is SYDVKM. CDR3 region: CASSPPQGQGSDYEQYF. The DNA for the CDR3 is TGTGCCAGCAGTCCTCCCCAGGGCCAAGGGTCTGATTACGAGCAGTACTTC.

This clonotype came up many times. This rearrangement joins TRBV5-1 to TRBJ1-4; D is undetermined. CDR3 length equals 13 residues. Trimming shortened V by 0 bases and J by 8 bases, and 8 bases separated the two germline ends. The germline gives CDR1 SGHRS, CDR2 YFSETQ. DNA for the CDR3: TGCGCCAGCAGCTTGGAGGAATCCGAAAAACTGTTTTTT. Encoded protein: CASSLEESEKLFF. Together with reference TRBV5-1 and TRBJ1-4, the CDR3 gives the full variable domain: KAGVTQTPRYLIKTRGQQVTLSCSPISGHRSVSWYQQTPGQGLQFLFEYFSETQRNKGNFPGRFSGRQFSNSRSEMNVSTLELGDSALYLCASSLEESEKLFFGSGTQLSVL.

The V and J genes are TRBV6-6 and TRBJ2-7; D is unclear. Between the trimmed V and J ends, which lost 2 bases and 0 bases, there was a span of 5 bases. This CDR3 spans 13 amino acids. CDR1 is MNHNY, CDR2 SVGAGI, per germline (reference sequence). CDR3 DNA sequence: TGTGCCAGCAGTTACCAGCCCTCCTACGAGCAGTACTTC. This codes for CASSYQPSYEQYF.

There are many counts of this clonotype. This chain joins TRBV25-1 and TRBJ1-2; D may be TRBD1 (5 bases). This CDR3 has 14 amino acids. V lost 6 bases, J lost 8 bases, and 19 bases lay in between. Germline CDR1 is MGHDK and CDR2 is SYGVNS. The CDR3 is CASSPLGQAGGYTF. The DNA for the CDR3 is TGTGCCAGCAGCCCCTTAGGACAAGCGGGGGGCTACACCTTC.

There are a few counts of this clonotype. This rearrangement joins TRBV11-2 to TRBJ2-7, with D possibly being TRBD2 (6 bases). V lost 0 bases and J 7 bases, leaving 16 bases between the germline ends. The CDR3 consists of 15 residues. Germline CDR1 and CDR2: SGHAT and FQNNGV. The CDR3 region is CASSLDGAGTLEQYF. Written as DNA, the CDR3 is TGTGCCAGCAGCTTAGATGGGGCAGGGACTTTAGAGCAGTACTTC.

At least ten counts were recorded for this clonotype. The CDR3 DNA is TGTGCCAGCAGCGCACTAGCGGGAGGGCCCAATGAGCAGTTCTTC. It encodes CASSALAGGPNEQFF. This rearrangement joins TRBV11-2 to TRBJ2-1; 13 bases fit TRBD2. Germline CDR1 is SGHAT and CDR2 is FQNNGV. The V gene end was trimmed by 5 bases and the J gene end by 6 bases; junction bases not matched to a gene: 4. The CDR3 length is 15 residues.

This clonotype has more than one count but fewer than ten. The chain has TRBV6-6 and TRBJ2-1; perhaps TRBD1 as D (7 bases). Trimming removed 7 bases from V and 8 bases from J, with 21 bases in between. The CDR3 runs to 15 residues. The germline CDR1 and CDR2 sequences are MNHNY and SVGAGI (reference sequence). This chain's CDR3 is CASIPQRRGRDEQFF. The CDR3 nucleotides read TGTGCCAGCATACCGCAGAGGAGGGGGCGCGATGAGCAGTTCTTC.

This clonotype was observed a handful of times. The rearrangement joins TRBV2 to TRBJ1-1; D gene uncertain. Trimming left V 4 bases short and J 2 bases short, with 8 bases between. The CDR3 sequence is 13 residues long. The germline CDR1 and CDR2 sequences are SNHLY and FYNNEI. CDR3 residues: CASSASVNTEAFF. The CDR3 DNA reads TGTGCCAGCAGTGCTTCGGTAAACACTGAAGCTTTCTTT.

The chain recombines TRBV6-1 with TRBJ2-5; D is undetermined. V gave up 5 bases and J gave up 4 bases, with 8 bases separating them. This CDR3 has 12 residues. Germline loops: CDR1 MNHNS, CDR2 SASEGT. CDR3 amino acids: CASSNFLETQYF. The CDR3 coding sequence is TGTGCCAGCAGTAATTTCTTAGAGACCCAGTACTTC.

This chain connects TRBV5-1 to TRBJ2-3, with 7 bases lining up with TRBD2. In germline, CDR1 is SGHRS, CDR2 YFSETQ. V lost 2 bases to trimming and J lost 1 base; unmatched junction nucleotides: 4. The CDR3 totals 15 residues. CDR3 sequence: CASSFLGRGTDTQYF. The CDR3 coding sequence is TGCGCCAGCAGCTTCTTGGGGAGGGGCACAGATACGCAGTATTTT.

This clonotype was counted only a few times. V gene TRBV6-5 combines with J gene TRBJ1-2, with a weak D call TRBD1 (5 bases). The V and J ends lost 5 bases and 8 bases respectively, with 21 bases between them. The CDR3 length is 15 residues. Germline CDR1 MNHEY, CDR2 SVGAGI. The CDR3 DNA reads as TGTGCCAGCAGTGTACAGGAGGGTACCTCATGGGGCTACACCTTC. This translates into CASSVQEGTSWGYTF.

This clonotype was counted between two and nine times. The chain employs TRBV12-5 and TRBJ2-2; TRBD1 matches 11 bases. The CDR3 sequence is 20 residues long. V gave up 5 bases and J gave up 0 bases; unmatched junction bases: 14. Germline-derived CDR1 and CDR2 are LGHNT and FRNRAP. The CDR3 reads CASGQAPGTGGFANTGELFF. CDR3 coding DNA: TGTGCTAGTGGTCAAGCGCCCGGGACAGGGGGATTCGCGAACACCGGGGAGCTGTTTTTT.

In this sample, this clonotype turned up many times. The chain links TRBV7-9 to TRBJ2-1; D possibly matches TRBD1 or TRBD2 (6 bases each). Germline V gene data show CDR1 as SEHNR and CDR2 as FQNEAQ (reference sequence). CDR3 length: 15 amino acids. V lost 3 bases and J 5 bases, leaving 14 bases between the germline ends. The CDR3: CASSFLHREDNEQFF. In DNA form, the CDR3 reads TGTGCCAGCAGCTTTCTTCACAGGGAGGACAATGAGCAGTTCTTC.

This chain connects TRBV28 to TRBJ2-7, with 8 bases aligning to TRBD2. The V gene's germline CDR1 is MDHEN and CDR2 SYDVKM. The junction had 18 bases not matched to a gene; V was cut back by 4 bases and J by 4 bases. This CDR3 spans 18 amino acids. CDR3: CASSSSVGRDNLAYEQYF. DNA of the CDR3: TGTGCCAGCAGTTCCTCTGTCGGGAGGGATAACTTGGCGTACGAGCAGTACTTC.

Only a few counts were recorded for this clonotype. The chain uses TRBV28 and TRBJ1-6; D remains unclear. V was clipped by 5 bases and J by 9 bases, with 14 bases between them. This CDR3 contains 14 residues. In germline, CDR1 is MDHEN, CDR2 SYDVKM. The CDR3 nucleotides read TGTGCCAGCAGTCTGGGCGGGGTGGGTTCACCCCTCCACTTT. This codes for CASSLGGVGSPLHF. The full variable domain, with the rest looked up from reference TRBV28 and TRBJ1-6, is DVKVTQSSRYLVKRTGEKVFLECVQDMDHENMFWYRQDPGLGLRLIYFSYDVKMKEKGDIPEGYSVSREKKERFSLILESASTNQTSMYLCASSLGGVGSPLHFGNGTRLTVT.

The J gene is TRBJ1-2, the V gene TRBV3-1; D ambiguous. Germline V gene data show CDR1 as LGHDT and CDR2 as YNNKEL (reference sequence). V lost 4 bases and J 2 bases, leaving 14 bases between the germline ends. There are 15 residues in the CDR3. CDR3 nucleotide sequence: TGTGCCAGCAGCCCTTTTTTCGACGGGAACTATGGCTACACCTTC. Its translation is CASSPFFDGNYGYTF.

This clonotype was seen a few times. V and J are TRBV7-9 and TRBJ2-5; D uncertain. The CDR3 is 12 residues long. Looked up from germline, CDR1 is SEHNR and CDR2 is FQNEAQ (reference sequence). The V end lost 1 base, the J end lost 5 bases, and 5 bases lay between the germline ends. The CDR3 reads CASSLVRETQYF. The DNA for the CDR3 is TGTGCCAGCAGCTTAGTGCGCGAGACCCAGTACTTC. Looking up the rest from reference TRBV7-9 and TRBJ2-5 gives the full variable domain: DTGVSQNPRHKITKRGQNVTFRCDPISEHNRLYWYRQTLGQGPEFLTYFQNEAQLEKSRLLSDRFSAERPKGSFSTLEIQRTEQGDSAMYLCASSLVRETQYFGPGTRLLVL.

This clonotype was detected only once. This chain uses TRBV6-5 with TRBJ1-1; D unclear. This CDR3 is built from 16 residues. The V end lost 5 bases, the J end lost 5 bases, and 21 bases lay between the germline ends. The germline V gene encodes CDR1 MNHEY and CDR2 SVGAGI. The CDR3 protein is CASSQTPWPRVTEAFF. In DNA, the CDR3 is TGTGCCAGCAGTCAAACCCCTTGGCCGCGTGTGACTGAAGCTTTCTTT.